This T cell receptor (beta chain) was recovered during a study of tumor-infiltrating lymphocytes in primary liver carcinoma. V was shortened by 4 bases and J by 1 base, with 14 bases between the two germline ends. Germline V gives CDR1 SGHTS, CDR2 YDEGEE. This CDR3 is 15 amino acids long. DNA and RNA were both co-extracted from around 20-30 mg of bulk tissue that had not been sorted. This clonotype was seen many times. The input was around 530 ng total RNA; TCR beta cDNA was made from it with a constant-region primer. Three-round nested multiplex PCR performed with slightly modified ARM-PCR produced the TCR beta libraries. The two initial PCR rounds, about 9 cycles each, used TRBV1-TRBV30 forward and C-beta reverse primers. TCRdb passed the multiplex PCR reads through MiXCR, listing each CDR3 protein once. The table shows some 94,000 distinct CDR3 sequences, with approximately 68% occurring only once.

Sequencing used liver tumor tissue from sampling region 5. Described subset: tumor region T5, tumor centre. V gene TRBV5-8 combines with J gene TRBJ1-1, with D possibly TRBD1 on 5 matching bases. The TCR sequence derives from a woman aged 55-75 years with primary liver carcinoma and hepatitis B virus infection. CDR3 bases: TGTGCCAGCAGCCAAGGACATCTTCCGAACACTGAAGCTTTCTTT. Amino acid sequence: CASSQGHLPNTEAFF.